Below, 28 T cell receptor beta chains from the same sample are listed, as sequenced in a study of T-cell reconstitution after alpha-beta-depleted transplantation in children. Molecular barcoding with unique molecular identifiers was used for the TCRbeta library. In TCRdb, the PCR reads were re-called with MiXCR into one record per CDR3 protein. The top ten hold roughly 31% of the sample, which has just over 950,000 distinct CDR3 sequences, around 30% seen once. The input for sequencing was PBMCs, mostly from graft donor cells, taken 360 days after TCRalphabeta/CD19-depleted stem cell transplant. The receptor set was obtained from a boy under two years old who had a stem cell transplant for SCID, so the T cells may come from the graft donor.

This clonotype was picked up a small number of times. The CDR3 here is CASSTYPLSMQGAVEAFF. The CDR3 DNA reads as TGTGCCAGCAGCACCTACCCCCTCTCAATGCAGGGGGCGGTTGAAGCTTTCTTT. The gene calls are TRBV28 and TRBJ1-1; 8 bases match TRBD1. The CDR3 is 18 amino acids. Germline CDR1 is MDHEN and CDR2 is SYDVKM. J was trimmed by 7 bases and V by 6 bases; bases with no gene match: 22. Full variable domain (missing parts from reference TRBV28 and TRBJ1-1): DVKVTQSSRYLVKRTGEKVFLECVQDMDHENMFWYRQDPGLGLRLIYFSYDVKMKEKGDIPEGYSVSREKKERFSLILESASTNQTSMYLCASSTYPLSMQGAVEAFFGQGTRLTVV.

This clonotype was recorded a few times. The chain joins TRBV12-3 or TRBV12-4 to TRBJ2-7; D may be TRBD2 (6 bases). The CDR3 contains 13 residues. V lost 6 bases and J lost 6, with 15 bases in between. CDR3 nucleotide sequence: TGTGCCAGCAGGGAGGGACCTTCGGCCGAGCAGTACTTC. It encodes CASREGPSAEQYF.

Details on this clonotype: One end of the junction fails to match germline, which may point to a read error. The genes are TRBV20-1 and TRBJ2-7; 10 nucleotides align to TRBD2. CDR3 length equals 13 residues. CDR1 and CDR2 from the germline V gene are DFQATT and SNEGSKA (reference sequence). The CDR3: CRATSGERYEQYF. The CDR3 region has the DNA TGCAGAGCTACTAGCGGGGAACGATACGAGCAGTACTTC.

CDR3 DNA: TGTGCCAGCAGTTACAGGGACAGGGGAACCTCCTACGAGCAGTACTTC. Translated, it gives CASSYRDRGTSYEQYF. The rearrangement links TRBV6-5 to TRBJ2-7, with 10 bases fitting TRBD1. V dropped 2 bases and J dropped 0; count of bases not matched to a gene: 4. The germline CDR1 and CDR2 sequences are MNHEY and SVGAGI. The CDR3 is 16 amino acids.

Here the CDR3 DNA reads TGTGCCACCAGTCCGGACAGATTCTACGAGCAGTACTTC. Amino acid sequence: CATSPDRFYEQYF. V usage is TRBV15 and J usage is TRBJ2-7; D is perhaps TRBD1 (6 bases). The V gene's germline CDR1 is LNHNV and CDR2 YYDKDF (reference sequence). The V and J ends lost 6 bases and 3 bases respectively, with 12 bases between them. This CDR3 comprises 13 residues.

CDR3 nucleotide sequence: TGCGCCAGCAGCTTAGGCATACAGGGTTGGGACGGACGCGGCTACACCTTC. The encoded protein is CASSLGIQGWDGRGYTF. J is TRBJ1-2 and V is TRBV5-1; D is perhaps TRBD1 (6 bases). Between the trimmed V and J ends, which lost 2 bases and 8 bases, there was a span of 25 bases. The CDR3 is 17 residues long. Germline-derived CDR1 and CDR2 are SGHRS and YFSETQ.

The V call is TRBV20-1, the J call TRBJ1-2; possibly TRBD1 for D (6 bases). Germline V lookup: CDR1 DFQATT, CDR2 SNEGSKA (reference sequence). The CDR3 extends over 14 amino acids. V shed 0 bases and J shed 8 bases, with 16 bases lying between them. CDR3 sequence reads: CSARDRGRGRGYTF. The CDR3 nucleotides read TGCAGTGCTAGAGATAGGGGCAGGGGTCGCGGCTACACCTTC.

This clonotype was found once. CDR3 sequence reads: CASSSRPKTEAFF. CDR3 coding DNA: TGTGCCAGCAGCTCTCGGCCAAAAACTGAAGCTTTCTTT. V and J are TRBV11-2 and TRBJ1-1; D not certain. CDR1 SGHAT and CDR2 FQNNGV come from the germline V gene. The CDR3 totals 13 residues. Trimming removed 4 bases at V and 5 bases at J, with 11 bases between.

For the CDR3, the DNA is TGTGCCAGCAGCTATACCCTTAACTATGGCTACACCTTC. Amino acids: CASSYTLNYGYTF. The chain joins TRBV6-5 to TRBJ1-2, with D unclear. Germline V gives CDR1 MNHEY, CDR2 SVGAGI. The CDR3 covers 13 residues. Trimming pared 6 bases from V and 1 base from J, leaving 9 bases between.

J is TRBJ2-1 and V is TRBV5-1, with a possible D match to TRBD1 (7 bases). CDR1 is SGHRS, CDR2 YFSETQ, per germline. This CDR3 is 15 amino acids long. Trimming cost V 1 base and J 9 bases, with 17 bases left between them. The CDR3 DNA reads TGCGCCAGCAGCTTGCCCCAGGGGGGCCCCCCTGAGCAGTTCTTC. It is translated as CASSLPQGGPPEQFF.

This chain links TRBV7-2 with TRBJ1-1; perhaps TRBD1 as D (6 bases). The germline CDR1 and CDR2 sequences are SGHTA and FQGNSA. Trimming cost V 8 bases and J 0 bases, with 16 bases left between them. This CDR3 comprises 15 residues. CDR3 loop: CASASAGQMNTEAFF. The CDR3 DNA reads TGTGCCAGCGCCTCCGCTGGACAGATGAACACTGAAGCTTTCTTT.

The chain recombines TRBV7-2 with TRBJ1-5; 7 bases fit TRBD1. V gave up 5 bases and J gave up 4 bases; unmatched junction bases: 11. Germline-derived CDR1 and CDR2 are SGHTA and FQGNSA. The CDR3 contains 16 residues. In DNA form, the CDR3 reads TGTGCCAGCAGCCTGTGGGACAGTCCCGTAAATCAGCCCCAGCATTTT. Protein product: CASSLWDSPVNQPQHF. Based on the CDR3 plus reference TRBV7-2 and TRBJ1-5, the full variable domain is GAGVSQSPSNKVTEKGKDVELRCDPISGHTALYWYRQSLGQGLEFLIYFQGNSAPDKSGLPSDRFSAERTGGSVSTLTIQRTQQEDSAVYLCASSLWDSPVNQPQHFGDGTRLSIL.

At least ten counts were recorded for this clonotype. The rearrangement uses TRBV7-2 and TRBJ2-7; D may correspond to TRBD1 or TRBD2 (5 bases each). V was cut by 5 bases and J by 0 bases, with 11 bases left in between. The germline gives CDR1 SGHTA, CDR2 FQGNSA. This CDR3 contains 14 residues. The CDR3 loop is CASSGDLDSYEQYF. The CDR3 DNA sequence: TGTGCCAGCAGCGGGGACCTCGACTCCTACGAGCAGTACTTC. The full variable domain, with the rest looked up from reference TRBV7-2 and TRBJ2-7, is GAGVSQSPSNKVTEKGKDVELRCDPISGHTALYWYRQSLGQGLEFLIYFQGNSAPDKSGLPSDRFSAERTGGSVSTLTIQRTQQEDSAVYLCASSGDLDSYEQYFGPGTRLTVT.

There are many counts of this clonotype. The chain recombines TRBV28 with TRBJ1-5; D ambiguous. The V and J ends lost 5 bases and 6 bases respectively, with 14 bases between them. Germline values: CDR1 MDHEN, CDR2 SYDVKM. The CDR3 covers 14 residues. CDR3 amino acids: CASSLVRLSQPQHF. The CDR3 nucleotides are TGTGCCAGCAGTCTAGTCCGGTTGAGTCAGCCCCAGCATTTT.

The chain is built from TRBV15 and TRBJ2-2; the match to TRBD1 covers 9 bases. The ends lost 0 bases at V and 2 bases at J; junction bases unmatched: 16. Germline-derived CDR1 and CDR2 are LNHNV and YYDKDF (reference sequence). The CDR3 runs to 21 residues. In DNA, the CDR3 is TGTGCCACCAGCAGAGATATGGCCGTCGGGATGGGACAGGGAAACACCGGGGAGCTGTTTTTT. Translating it yields CATSRDMAVGMGQGNTGELFF.

This clonotype has more than one count but fewer than ten. The J gene is TRBJ2-1, the V gene TRBV10-1; 11 bases agree with TRBD2. The CDR3 consists of 14 residues. V was clipped by 3 bases and J by 9 bases; unmatched bases: 4. Germline-derived CDR1 and CDR2 are WNHNN and SYGVQD (reference sequence). Here the CDR3 DNA reads TGCGCCAGCAGTGAACTAGCGGGGGATAGTGAGCAGTTCTTC. It codes for CASSELAGDSEQFF.

The chain joins TRBV5-1 to TRBJ2-1; TRBD2 matches at 13 bases. The CDR3 totals 20 residues. V lost 0 bases and J lost 4; bases outside the gene matches: 13. CDR1 and CDR2 from the germline V gene are SGHRS and YFSETQ. The DNA for the CDR3 is TGCGCCAGCAGCTTGGGGCCGCTATCCGGGACTAGCGGGGCATACAATGAGCAGTTCTTC. It is translated as CASSLGPLSGTSGAYNEQFF.

The CDR3 DNA sequence: TGCAGTGCTAGTGGGCCCCGACTAGCGGGGGATACGCAGTATTTT. It codes for CSASGPRLAGDTQYF. The chain joins TRBV20-1 to TRBJ2-3; TRBD2 matches 11 bases. Germline CDR1 reads DFQATT; CDR2 reads SNEGSKA (reference sequence). CDR3 size: 15 residues. J was trimmed by 6 bases and V by 3 bases; bases with no gene match: 8.

The V call is TRBV5-1, the J call TRBJ2-7, with TRBD1 identical over 8 bases. The CDR3 is 14 amino acids. V shed 7 bases and J 1 base; nucleotides not matched to a gene: 7. Germline values: CDR1 SGHRS, CDR2 YFSETQ. This CDR3 is CASREGQASYEQYF. CDR3 coding DNA: TGCGCCAGCCGCGAGGGACAGGCGTCCTACGAGCAGTACTTC.

Only a few counts were recorded for this clonotype. The rearrangement uses TRBV10-3 and TRBJ1-5; TRBD1 aligns across 8 bases. Unmatched junction bases numbered 7, after V lost 10 bases and J lost 2 bases. Germline-derived CDR1 and CDR2 are ENHRY and SYGVKD. The CDR3 length is 14 residues. The CDR3 DNA follows: TGTGCCAGTGAGGCACAGGGGGGCAATCAGCCCCAGCATTTT. Protein: CASEAQGGNQPQHF.

The chain is built from TRBV7-9 and TRBJ2-5, with 8 bases fitting TRBD1. The CDR3 spans 15 residues. Germline V lookup: CDR1 SEHNR, CDR2 FQNEAQ (reference sequence). Germline trimming cut 1 base from V and 4 bases from J; bases unmatched to any gene: 5. The CDR3 is CASSLVDRGGETQYF. Here the CDR3 DNA reads TGTGCCAGCAGCTTAGTTGACAGGGGTGGAGAGACCCAGTACTTC.

The chain employs TRBV3-1 and TRBJ2-3; the D is unclear. With 7 bases removed from V and 0 bases from J, the gap between germline ends came to 20 bases. The CDR3 spans 17 residues. The germline gives CDR1 LGHDT, CDR2 YNNKEL (reference sequence). CDR3 in amino acids: CASTKTTRKTSTDTQYF. The CDR3 nucleotides read TGTGCCAGCACCAAAACTACCCGCAAGACAAGCACAGATACGCAGTATTTT.

This clonotype came up a few times. The genes are TRBV12-3 or TRBV12-4 and TRBJ2-7, with 7 bases fitting TRBD1. V trimming: 2 bases; J trimming: 3 bases; junction bases outside the gene matches: 1. CDR3 length equals 13 residues. The chain's CDR3 is CASSLRGLYEQYF. The DNA of the CDR3 is TGTGCCAGCAGTTTAAGGGGGCTCTACGAGCAGTACTTC.

This clonotype was counted only a few times. The CDR3: CSAPTSGVNIQYF. Written as DNA, the CDR3 is TGCAGTGCCCCGACTAGCGGGGTAAACATTCAGTACTTC. V and J are TRBV20-1 and TRBJ2-4; 11 nucleotides agree with TRBD2. This CDR3 is 13 amino acids long. CDR1 is DFQATT, CDR2 SNEGSKA, per germline (reference sequence). Unmatched junction bases numbered 4, after V lost 6 bases and J lost 6 bases.

This clonotype was detected only a few times. V and J are TRBV15 and TRBJ1-5; TRBD1 matches at 7 bases. Germline CDR1 is LNHNV and CDR2 is YYDKDF (reference sequence). After removal of 2 bases from V and 15 bases from J, the junction contained 13 bases not matched to a gene. The CDR3 covers 14 residues. The chain's CDR3 is CATSRQKTDRAGHF. CDR3 sequence (DNA): TGTGCCACCAGCAGACAAAAAACCGACAGGGCTGGGCATTTT.

V usage is TRBV5-1 and J usage is TRBJ2-7; TRBD2 agrees at 14 bases. In germline, CDR1 is SGHRS, CDR2 YFSETQ. This CDR3 has 15 residues. V shed 2 bases and J 4 bases; nucleotides not matched to a gene: 2. The CDR3 DNA reads TGCGCCAGCAGCTTCCGGACTAGCGGGGGGTACGAGCAGTACTTC. It translates to CASSFRTSGGYEQYF.

This chain connects TRBV20-1 to TRBJ2-5; 8 bases are shared with TRBD1. The CDR3 spans 14 residues. Germline lookup yields CDR1 DFQATT and CDR2 SNEGSKA (reference sequence). The ends lost 3 bases at V and 2 bases at J; junction bases unmatched: 5. The CDR3 sequence: CSARRNRGQETQYF. The CDR3, as DNA: TGCAGTGCTAGGCGAAACAGGGGGCAAGAGACCCAGTACTTC.

The chain recombines TRBV20-1 with TRBJ2-1; 11 bases agree with TRBD2. V dropped 2 bases and J dropped 13; count of bases not matched to a gene: 10. Germline values: CDR1 DFQATT, CDR2 SNEGSKA (reference sequence). The CDR3 consists of 14 residues. This CDR3 is CSARPPPSGGPQFF. CDR3 DNA: TGCAGTGCTAGACCCCCCCCTAGCGGGGGGCCACAGTTCTTC.